This T cell receptor beta chain was documented in a study of blood T cell repertoires in COVID-19. Overall study: Donors in the United States, Italy and Spain gave samples during acute or convalescent COVID-19.

The ends lost 6 bases at V and 6 bases at J; junction bases unmatched: 5. In germline, CDR1 is MGHDK, CDR2 SYGVNS. The CDR3 totals 14 residues. This clone was seen a few times. Authors' processing steps: The authors estimated nucleated cell counts from reference gene primer amplification. Sequenced by immunoSEQ multiplex PCR; TCRdb stores in-frame clones only, minus some. From that table come the V and J calls and clone size; the DNA was used to work out D and trimming. This sample yields some 45,000 clones, of which about 80% are seen a single time; around 9.1% belongs to the top ten. Sequencing used peripheral blood. The receptor comes from a man between 60 and 75 years old with acute or convalescent COVID-19. The V and J genes are TRBV25-1 and TRBJ2-2, with 9 bases matching TRBD1. CDR3 residues: CASRGQGYSGELFF. CDR3 DNA sequence: TGTGCCAGCAGAGGACAGGGGTATTCCGGGGAGCTGTTTTTT.